The 28 T cell receptor beta chains given below trace back to one sample, sequenced in a study of cytomegalovirus exposure and HLA in healthy donors. PCR amplification relied on 60 Vbeta primers (plus 13 Jbeta primers). Libraries were prepared by immunoSEQ multiplex PCR; TCRdb keeps only in-frame clonotypes and omits some of them. There are about 270,000 clones in the sample; roughly 70% occur only once, and under 2.5% lies in the top ten. The sample consisted of PBMCs. Receptors originate from a female donor in good health and CMV-seronegative.

This chain joins TRBV27 and TRBJ2-4, with D perhaps matching TRBD2 (6 bases). Germline V gene data show CDR1 as MNHEY and CDR2 as SMNVEV (reference sequence). The CDR3 is made up of 12 amino acids. V lost 6 bases and J lost 7, with 10 bases in between. CDR3 sequence: CASSPGGNIQYF. The CDR3 DNA follows: TGTGCCAGCAGCCCAGGAGGGAACATTCAGTACTTC.

The V gene is TRBV7-9, the J gene TRBJ2-1, with 13 bases identical to TRBD2. V trimming: 8 bases; J trimming: 3 bases; junction bases outside the gene matches: 7. This CDR3 spans 16 amino acids. Germline-derived CDR1 and CDR2 are SEHNR and FQNEAQ (reference sequence). CDR3 amino acids: CASRTSGGGSYNEQFF. CDR3 bases: TGTGCCAGCCGGACTAGCGGGGGTGGTAGCTACAATGAGCAGTTCTTC.

There are a few counts of this clone. The V call is TRBV20-1, the J call TRBJ2-1; unclear D gene. Germline CDR1 reads DFQATT; CDR2 reads SNEGSKA (reference sequence). The CDR3 has 11 residues. V lost 3 bases and J lost 12, with 12 bases in between. The CDR3 DNA sequence: TGCAGTGCTAGTAAACTAACTTCGCAGTTCTTC. This gives the protein CSASKLTSQFF.

This clone was counted between two and nine times. The chain joins TRBV5-4 to TRBJ2-1, with D perhaps TRBD2 (6 bases). Trimming cost V 2 bases and J 0 bases, with 12 bases left between them. The CDR3 consists of 16 residues. Germline V lookup: CDR1 SGHNT, CDR2 YYREEE (reference sequence). CDR3 loop: CASSFPRGSSYNEQFF. CDR3 sequence (DNA): TGTGCCAGCAGCTTCCCCCGGGGGAGCTCCTACAATGAGCAGTTCTTC.

The chain has TRBV7-8 and TRBJ2-2; tentative D call: TRBD1 (6 bases). V was clipped by 4 bases and J by 7 bases, with 13 bases between them. The CDR3 length is 14 residues. Germline V gene data show CDR1 as SGHVS and CDR2 as FQNEAQ. Here the CDR3 DNA reads TGTGCCAGCAGCTCCGGGACAAGGCACGGGGAGCTGTTTTTT. It specifies CASSSGTRHGELFF.

The gene calls are TRBV30 and TRBJ2-3, with D maybe TRBD2 (5 bases). CDR1 is GTSNPN and CDR2 is SVGIG in the germline V gene (reference sequence). The V end lost 4 bases, the J end lost 0 bases, and 14 bases lay between the germline ends. The CDR3 is made up of 15 amino acids. The CDR3 reads CAWNSRGGSTDTQYF. DNA for the CDR3: TGTGCCTGGAACTCAAGAGGCGGGAGCACAGATACGCAGTATTTT.

The V call is TRBV10-1, the J call TRBJ2-1; TRBD2 agrees at 11 bases. V was pared by 6 bases and J by 2 bases, with 6 bases of the junction left unmatched. The CDR3 is made up of 16 amino acids. CDR1 WNHNN and CDR2 SYGVQD come from the germline V gene (reference sequence). This chain's CDR3 is CASSLRLAGPYNEQFF. CDR3 nucleotide sequence: TGCGCCAGCAGCCTAAGACTAGCGGGACCCTACAATGAGCAGTTCTTC.

The chain joins TRBV14 to TRBJ2-7, with TRBD2 matching 11 bases. The CDR3 consists of 15 residues. Germline CDR1 is SGHDN and CDR2 is FVKESK. V lost 4 bases, J lost 0 bases, and 2 bases stayed unmatched. In nucleotides, the CDR3 is TGTGCCAGCAGCCCTAGCGGGAGGCTCTCCTACGAGCAGTACTTC. Amino acid sequence: CASSPSGRLSYEQYF.

This clone was observed a few times. The chain employs TRBV5-1 and TRBJ1-1; 7 bases agree with TRBD1. This CDR3 contains 15 residues. CDR1 is SGHRS and CDR2 is YFSETQ in the germline V gene. V shed 4 bases and J 2 bases; nucleotides not matched to a gene: 8. DNA of the CDR3: TGCGCCAGCAGCCCCGGACAGGCCGCCAACACTGAAGCTTTCTTT. Translating gives CASSPGQAANTEAFF.

This chain joins TRBV27 and TRBJ2-4; D is uncertain. This CDR3 contains 16 residues. V lost 0 bases and J lost 0, with 9 bases in between. CDR1 is MNHEY and CDR2 is SMNVEV in the germline V gene (reference sequence). As DNA, the CDR3 is TGTGCCAGCAGTTTATCAACCTGGGCAGCCAAAAACATTCAGTACTTC. Its protein product is CASSLSTWAAKNIQYF.

This clone was recorded a few times. The gene calls are TRBV7-9 and TRBJ1-1; D unresolved. This CDR3 is built from 16 residues. The germline V gene encodes CDR1 SEHNR and CDR2 FQNEAQ (reference sequence). Trimming removed 4 bases from V and 1 base from J, with 16 bases in between. CDR3 in amino acids: CASSSTPGEANTEAFF. CDR3 DNA sequence: TGTGCCAGCAGCTCTACGCCCGGGGAAGCGAACACTGAAGCTTTCTTT.

The V call is TRBV28, the J call TRBJ1-2; 7 bases align to TRBD1. Germline V gene sequence: CDR1 MDHEN, CDR2 SYDVKM. The CDR3 spans 13 residues. Germline trimming cut 0 bases from V and 12 bases from J; bases unmatched to any gene: 7. The CDR3 loop reads CASSLWDRPSDTF. CDR3 bases: TGTGCCAGCAGTTTATGGGACAGGCCCTCTGACACCTTC.

This chain uses TRBV9 with TRBJ2-3; 7 nucleotides agree with TRBD2. Germline loops: CDR1 SGDLS, CDR2 YYNGEE. J lost 0 bases, V lost 0 bases, and 4 bases had no gene match. The CDR3 is 16 amino acids. The CDR3 region is CASSVGNSGSTDTQYF. The CDR3 bases are TGTGCCAGCAGCGTAGGTAATAGCGGGAGCACAGATACGCAGTATTTT.

Comment on this clone: The same CDR3 arises from other DNA sequences in this sample as well. This rearrangement joins TRBV7-9 to TRBJ1-5; 9 bases agree with TRBD1. CDR1 is SEHNR and CDR2 is FQNEAQ in the germline V gene (reference sequence). Trimming cost V 4 bases and J 5 bases; bases outside gene matches: 3. The CDR3 spans 14 residues. The CDR3 reads CASSSGQGHQPQHF. CDR3 in DNA: TGTGCCAGCAGCTCGGGACAGGGTCATCAGCCCCAGCATTTT.

The V gene is TRBV2, the J gene TRBJ2-7; a possible D gene is TRBD2 (6 bases). Looked up from germline, CDR1 is SNHLY and CDR2 is FYNNEI. The V end lost 2 bases, the J end lost 0 bases, and 17 bases lay between the germline ends. CDR3 length: 17 amino acids. In DNA, the CDR3 is TGTGCCAGCAGTGAACCAAACGGAGGGGATTACTCCTACGAGCAGTACTTC. Its translation: CASSEPNGGDYSYEQYF.

This clone has just a few counts. V gene TRBV6-4 combines with J gene TRBJ2-3, with D perhaps TRBD2 (5 bases). This CDR3 is 11 amino acids long. V was pared by 8 bases and J by 5 bases, with 8 bases between. CDR1 is MRHNA, CDR2 SNTAGT, per germline. The CDR3 nucleotides are TGTGCCAGCGGCAGCGGAGATACGCAGTATTTT. Amino acids: CASGSGDTQYF.

The rearrangement uses TRBV10-3 and TRBJ1-2; 12 bases match TRBD1. V shed 0 bases, J shed 7 bases, and the junction held 9 bases outside the gene matches. There are 17 residues in the CDR3. Germline CDR1 reads ENHRY; CDR2 reads SYGVKD. The CDR3 nucleotides are TGTGCCATCAGTGAGTCCTTGGGGACAGGGGGCCCAAGTGGCTACACCTTC. Protein sequence: CAISESLGTGGPSGYTF.

This rearrangement joins TRBV25-1 to TRBJ2-1, with 7 positions matching TRBD2. V trimming: 5 bases; J trimming: 5 bases; junction bases outside the gene matches: 9. This CDR3 is built from 15 residues. CDR1 and CDR2 from the germline V gene are MGHDK and SYGVNS. CDR3 amino acids: CASSRGGSSNNEQFF. The CDR3 nucleotides are TGTGCCAGCAGTCGCGGCGGGAGTTCAAACAATGAGCAGTTCTTC.

This clone showed up just once. V gene TRBV6-1 combines with J gene TRBJ2-3; 7 bases map to TRBD2. The CDR3 length is 15 residues. Germline V gene lookup returns CDR1 MNHNS and CDR2 SASEGT. V dropped 1 base and J dropped 2; count of bases not matched to a gene: 3. Here the CDR3 DNA reads TGTGCCAGCAGTGAAGTAGCGGGCCTCACAGATACGCAGTATTTT. Amino acids: CASSEVAGLTDTQYF.

There are a few counts of this clone. V is TRBV2 and J is TRBJ1-4, with 10 nucleotides matching TRBD1. This CDR3 is built from 15 residues. The ends lost 5 bases at V and 7 bases at J; junction bases unmatched: 7. Germline CDR1 and CDR2: SNHLY and FYNNEI. The CDR3 DNA follows: TGTGCCAGCAGTCGAGAGGGACAGGGGAGTGAAAAACTGTTTTTT. Amino acid sequence: CASSREGQGSEKLFF.

The chain is built from TRBV19 and TRBJ2-1; 9 positions agree with TRBD2. Germline values: CDR1 LNHDA, CDR2 SQIVND (reference sequence). The V gene end was trimmed by 7 bases and the J gene end by 7 bases; junction bases not matched to a gene: 14. The CDR3 runs to 16 residues. The DNA of the CDR3 is TGTGCCAGTACCCTAGAACGCGGGAGGGCCGATAATGAGCAGTTCTTC. This translates into CASTLERGRADNEQFF.

The chain is built from TRBV6-1 and TRBJ1-6, with 7 positions matching TRBD1. From germline, CDR1 is MNHNS and CDR2 SASEGT. CDR3 length equals 15 residues. V trimming: 6 bases; J trimming: 4 bases; junction bases outside the gene matches: 6. For the CDR3, the DNA is TGTGCCAGCAGCCTGGGACAGAATTATAATTCACCCCTCCACTTT. Translated, it gives CASSLGQNYNSPLHF.

The V gene is TRBV6-1, the J gene TRBJ2-3; possible D gene TRBD2, 5 bases. The CDR3 consists of 15 residues. Germline V lookup: CDR1 MNHNS, CDR2 SASEGT. V was pared by 7 bases and J by 8 bases, with 22 bases between. The CDR3 region has the DNA TGTGCCAGCACCTCAACTAGGGAATCAACGAGTACGCAGTATTTT. This encodes CASTSTRESTSTQYF.

The genes are TRBV28 and TRBJ1-4; D unclear. The CDR3 is 14 residues long. Trimming left V 8 bases short and J 0 bases short, with 10 bases between. The germline V gene encodes CDR1 MDHEN and CDR2 SYDVKM. The CDR3 protein is CASVSGTTNEKLFF. The CDR3 DNA reads as TGTGCCAGCGTATCGGGAACAACTAATGAAAAACTGTTTTTT. The whole variable domain, filled in from reference TRBV28 and TRBJ1-4, reads DVKVTQSSRYLVKRTGEKVFLECVQDMDHENMFWYRQDPGLGLRLIYFSYDVKMKEKGDIPEGYSVSREKKERFSLILESASTNQTSMYLCASVSGTTNEKLFFGSGTQLSVL.

The CDR3 protein is CASTSNLSPADEENTEAFF. For the CDR3, the DNA is TGTGCCAGCACCTCAAACCTCTCCCCTGCAGACGAGGAAAACACTGAAGCTTTCTTT. The rearrangement uses TRBV9 and TRBJ1-1; D unresolved. With 6 bases removed from V and 2 bases from J, the gap between germline ends came to 29 bases. In germline, CDR1 is SGDLS, CDR2 YYNGEE. The CDR3 is made up of 19 amino acids.

The rearrangement uses TRBV10-3 and TRBJ1-5; 9 bases are shared with TRBD1. Germline values: CDR1 ENHRY, CDR2 SYGVKD. V was clipped by 4 bases and J by 7 bases; unmatched bases: 8. CDR3 length equals 15 residues. This CDR3 reads CAISAQGAREQPQHF. CDR3 coding DNA: TGTGCCATCAGTGCACAGGGGGCGCGGGAACAGCCCCAGCATTTT.

This chain joins TRBV7-6 and TRBJ2-7; 8 bases match TRBD2. Trimming cost V 2 bases and J 4 bases; bases outside gene matches: 4. The CDR3 totals 14 residues. The germline V gene has CDR1 SGHVS and CDR2 FNYEAQ. The CDR3, as DNA: TGTGCCAGCAGCTTATCAACTAGCGGATACGAGCAGTACTTC. Its translation: CASSLSTSGYEQYF.

This rearrangement joins TRBV28 to TRBJ1-1; a possible D gene is TRBD1 (5 bases). Germline values: CDR1 MDHEN, CDR2 SYDVKM. The CDR3 covers 12 residues. The ends were cut back, 6 bases at V and 3 bases at J, with 8 bases in the middle. The CDR3 loop reads CASSRVDTEAFF. CDR3 coding DNA: TGTGCCAGCAGCAGGGTTGACACTGAAGCTTTCTTT.